A selection of T cell receptor beta chains follows, all from one sample in a study of CD8 T cell repertoires and HIV-1 epitope variants. Which antigens these TCRs recognize remains unknown. Repertoires were generated with immunoSEQ multiplex PCR, while TCRdb's copy carries only in-frame clones and drops some. In the table there are about 5,300 clones, roughly 60% of which are singletons. The specimen sequenced was cultured CD8+ T cells derived from PBMCs. Source of these receptors: a male donor with HIV. Each CDR3 is given with its conserved first and last residue.

v_call	cdr3_aa
TRBV30	CAWSIDGDGSPLHF
TRBV9	CASSEGQGLEKLFF
TRBV5-6	CASSLMGELLYEQYF
TRBV7-2	CASSLPGLAGSGNIQYF
TRBV4-2	CASSQVNTEAFF
TRBV29-1	CSVLLGTGLYEQYF
TRBV28	CASSLRRETDTQYF
TRBV19	CASRTRTGELFF
TRBV7-3	CASSLGQYLREQYF
TRBV5-1	CASREIREDSGNTIYF
TRBV6-5	CASSYTTSADTQYF
TRBV7-9	CASRPNSGYNEQFF
TRBV9	CASSVGTGGLFYEQYF
TRBV10-2	CASSDPGWNEQFF
TRBV27	CASSSPNGQGDDGYTF
TRBV28	CASSTRLNTEAFF
TRBV4-1	CASSQDSNSPLHF
TRBV7-9	CASRTQPGPREPGELFF
TRBV11-2	CASSLGTGTSEAFF
TRBV19	CASTWTGTTYNEQFF
TRBV27	CASSLSKGPYQPQHF
TRBV5-4	CASSAGTGVSYNSPLHF
TRBV18	CASSPREDRGRFSEAFF
TRBV6-5	CASSYLGRSNEQFF
TRBV9	CASSVVGTEAFF
TRBV9	CASSVGTPHTYEQYF
TRBV27	CASSATGGFGGYTF
TRBV7-8	CASSRLTGGFDEQYF
TRBV5-1	CASSLGGLDEQYF
TRBV27	CATRVRGPNGELFF
TRBV7-6	CASSLRPGSNEKLFF
TRBV28	CASSLSSRAGELFF
TRBV5-6	CASSSAGIDQETQYF
TRBV28	CASSLEYNEQFF
TRBV6-4	CASSDTGYTEAFF
TRBV11-2	CASSQDPVELDYGYTF
TRBV7-9	CASSLRAGEQYF
TRBV7-8	CASSLAGQGSYNEQFF
TRBV11-2	CASSLESSGGDEQFF
TRBV9	CASSVEEGTIYEQYF
TRBV6-6	CASSYRGQPGHNEQFF
TRBV2	CASSEWGAYEQYF
TRBV27	CASSLRGGSGNTIYF
TRBV2	CASSAGASGMRDTGELFF
TRBV5-6	CASSPPGQEYNEQFF
TRBV5-1	CASSETTDTQYF
TRBV6-4	CASIGPRGDGNTIYF
TRBV4-2	CASSQDGGDNANYGYTF